These 10 T cell receptor beta chains originate from one sample sequenced in a study of long-term antiretroviral therapy in people with HIV. Sequencing used immunoSEQ v3.0 at survey level. Sequenced by immunoSEQ multiplex PCR; TCRdb stores in-frame clones only, minus some. The sample holds 11,000 to 15,000 clones, 88% seen once. Material: unsorted PBMCs, obtained 6.2 years after starting antiretroviral therapy. The source is a middle-aged man with HIV.

This clone was detected only once. The V gene is TRBV7-9, the J gene TRBJ1-4; D is possibly TRBD1 (6 bases). Trimming removed 4 bases at V and 7 bases at J, with 16 bases between. The CDR3 is made up of 15 amino acids. Germline V lookup: CDR1 SEHNR, CDR2 FQNEAQ (reference sequence). CDR3 loop: CASSSMGGASEKLFF. CDR3 sequence (DNA): TGTGCCAGCAGCTCGATGGGGGGCGCGAGTGAAAAACTGTTTTTT.

This clone has a single count. V gene TRBV11-2 combines with J gene TRBJ1-3, with 7 nucleotides matching TRBD1. The CDR3 consists of 16 residues. V was clipped by 5 bases and J by 0 bases; unmatched bases: 7. CDR1 is SGHAT and CDR2 is FQNNGV in the germline V gene. The CDR3 nucleotides are TGTGCCAGCAGCCTGTGGGACAGTAGCTCTGGAAACACCATATATTTT. This encodes CASSLWDSSSGNTIYF.

The chain employs TRBV6-6 and TRBJ2-2, with 8 bases matching TRBD2. Germline V gives CDR1 MNHNY, CDR2 SVGAGI (reference sequence). This CDR3 is built from 15 residues. After removal of 8 bases from V and 5 bases from J, the junction contained 10 bases not matched to a gene. CDR3 DNA: TGTGCCAGCTGTGAGAGCGGGAGCCATACCGGGGAGCTGTTTTTT. Its translation: CASCESGSHTGELFF.

This rearrangement joins TRBV7-8 to TRBJ2-7; 7 positions agree with TRBD1. This CDR3 comprises 14 residues. Per the germline V gene, CDR1 is SGHVS and CDR2 is FQNEAQ. J was trimmed by 0 bases and V by 6 bases; bases with no gene match: 5. CDR3 region: CASSSAGGSYEQYF. DNA for the CDR3: TGTGCCAGCAGTTCCGCAGGGGGCTCCTACGAGCAGTACTTC.

The V gene is TRBV30, the J gene TRBJ2-5; D remains unclear. V lost 2 bases, J lost 5 bases, and 9 bases lay in between. The length of the CDR3 is 12 residues. Germline-derived CDR1 and CDR2 are GTSNPN and SVGIG (reference sequence). The CDR3 sequence is CAWSPTSETQYF. The CDR3 DNA reads as TGTGCCTGGAGTCCCACCAGTGAGACCCAGTACTTC.

The chain uses TRBV27 and TRBJ2-2, with D hard to call. Trimming pared 3 bases from V and 2 bases from J, leaving 4 bases between. The CDR3 has 13 residues. Germline values: CDR1 MNHEY, CDR2 SMNVEV (reference sequence). The CDR3 DNA is TGTGCCAGCAGTTTCGGTAACACCGGGGAGCTGTTTTTT. Translated, it gives CASSFGNTGELFF.

The chain links TRBV5-1 to TRBJ1-1; 9 nucleotides line up with TRBD1. The CDR3 contains 16 residues. In germline, CDR1 is SGHRS, CDR2 YFSETQ. The V segment lost 0 bases and the J segment 5 bases; nucleotides outside the gene matches: 8. DNA of the CDR3: TGCGCCAGCAGCTTGGTAGGGGGACAGGGTATTACTGAAGCTTTCTTT. As protein: CASSLVGGQGITEAFF.

In the case of this clone: Other nucleotide sequences from this sample produce the same CDR3. V is TRBV29-1 and J is TRBJ2-7; tentatively, D is TRBD1 (5 bases). The V gene lost 6 bases and the J gene lost 1 base, with 10 bases spanning the gap. The V gene's germline CDR1 is SQVTM and CDR2 ANQGSEA. CDR3 size: 12 residues. This CDR3 is CSVDTGSYEQYF. Written as DNA, the CDR3 is TGCAGCGTGGATACAGGTTCCTACGAGCAGTACTTC.

In its sample, this clone was seen once. The rearrangement joins TRBV19 to TRBJ1-1; no clear D. Trimming cost V 7 bases and J 5 bases, with 11 bases left between them. The CDR3 runs to 12 residues. CDR1 is LNHDA, CDR2 SQIVND, per germline (reference sequence). Written as DNA, the CDR3 is TGTGCCAGTATGGAAGTTGGAACTGAAGCTTTCTTT. Its protein product is CASMEVGTEAFF.

The chain recombines TRBV28 with TRBJ1-2, with 7 bases matching TRBD1. The V and J ends lost 6 bases and 4 bases, in that order; junction bases with no gene match: 8. This CDR3 is built from 14 residues. From germline, CDR1 is MDHEN and CDR2 SYDVKM. The CDR3 spells CASRDPGQSYGYTF. The CDR3 DNA reads TGTGCCAGCAGGGACCCGGGACAGAGCTATGGCTACACCTTC.